Each of the 32 T cell receptor beta chains below was sequenced from the same sample in a study of blood T cell repertoires in COVID-19. Measured with immunoSEQ multiplex PCR; TCRdb has only the in-frame clones, and not every one. This sample has hundreds of thousands of clones, with 85% found just once. The specimen was PBMCs or T cells enriched from blood (not recorded which). The receptors stem from a woman aged 50 to 60 who had recovered from COVID-19.

The V gene is TRBV7-2, the J gene TRBJ1-2, with a tentative D call TRBD1 (5 bases). Trimming took off 0 bases at V and 5 bases at J, with 22 bases between the two ends. Germline V gene sequence: CDR1 SGHTA, CDR2 FQGNSA. This CDR3 spans 18 amino acids. The CDR3 loop is CASSLAHTGVPGLYGYTF. The DNA for the CDR3 is TGTGCCAGCAGCTTAGCTCATACCGGGGTACCGGGACTTTATGGCTACACCTTC.

V gene TRBV29-1 combines with J gene TRBJ2-3; TRBD2 agrees at 8 bases. The V gene end was trimmed by 6 bases and the J gene end by 1 base; junction bases not matched to a gene: 6. This CDR3 contains 14 residues. Germline CDR1 and CDR2: SQVTM and ANQGSEA. The CDR3 loop is CSVKRELGTDTQYF. The CDR3 bases are TGCAGCGTAAAGCGGGAGTTGGGCACAGATACGCAGTATTTT.

This clone came up a few times. The CDR3 region has the DNA TGTGCCAGCAGTTCTCACCGGGGGGCACCCCTCCACTTT. It is translated as CASSSHRGAPLHF. This chain joins TRBV27 and TRBJ1-6; possibly TRBD1 for D (5 bases). This CDR3 comprises 13 residues. Between the trimmed V and J ends, which lost 4 bases and 11 bases, there was a span of 12 bases. Germline V gene lookup returns CDR1 MNHEY and CDR2 SMNVEV (reference sequence).

The chain links TRBV5-1 to TRBJ2-7; D is undetermined. The CDR3 extends over 13 amino acids. In germline, CDR1 is SGHRS, CDR2 YFSETQ. V shed 0 bases and J shed 3 bases, with 7 bases lying between them. CDR3 sequence: CASSLEANYEQYF. The CDR3, as DNA: TGCGCCAGCAGCTTGGAAGCCAACTACGAGCAGTACTTC.

The chain carries TRBV28 and TRBJ1-4; D perhaps matches TRBD1 (6 bases). CDR1 MDHEN and CDR2 SYDVKM come from the germline V gene. V was shortened by 4 bases and J by 10 bases, with 19 bases between the two germline ends. The CDR3 contains 15 residues. The CDR3 here is CASSSTAAGAAKLFF. Written as DNA, the CDR3 is TGTGCCAGCAGTTCGACAGCCGCGGGGGCGGCAAAACTGTTTTTT.

V is TRBV9 and J is TRBJ2-2, with a possible D match to TRBD1 (6 bases). The V and J ends lost 1 base and 1 base respectively, with 14 bases between them. Germline V gene lookup returns CDR1 SGDLS and CDR2 YYNGEE. The CDR3 loop spans 17 amino acids. CDR3: CASSVNTGPWNTGELFF. DNA for the CDR3: TGTGCCAGCAGCGTAAATACAGGGCCCTGGAACACCGGGGAGCTGTTTTTT.

This chain joins TRBV6-2 or TRBV6-3 and TRBJ2-2; tentative D call: TRBD1 (5 bases). The germline V and J ends were trimmed by 6 bases and 6 bases, with 17 bases remaining between them. The CDR3 length is 15 residues. Germline V gives CDR1 MNHEY, CDR2 SVGEGT. CDR3 bases: TGTGCCAGCAGCGCCCTAGGGGCATTCTCCGGGGAGCTGTTTTTT. It yields the protein CASSALGAFSGELFF.

The rearrangement uses TRBV3-1 (or the pseudogene TRBV3-2) and TRBJ2-1; TRBD1 matches at 8 bases. Germline V gene data show CDR1 as LGHDT and CDR2 as YNNKEL (reference sequence). The junction had 6 bases not matched to a gene; V was cut back by 2 bases and J by 3 bases. The CDR3 is 16 residues long. The CDR3 loop reads CASSQNPGQVYNEQFF. The CDR3 DNA is TGTGCCAGCAGCCAAAATCCGGGACAGGTCTACAATGAGCAGTTCTTC.

The chain joins TRBV15 to TRBJ2-1, with TRBD1 identical over 7 bases. There are 14 residues in the CDR3. V gave up 5 bases and J gave up 9 bases; unmatched junction bases: 10. The germline CDR1 and CDR2 sequences are LNHNV and YYDKDF (reference sequence). CDR3 sequence: CATSGLERGPEQFF. The DNA for the CDR3 is TGTGCCACCAGCGGATTAGAGAGGGGGCCTGAGCAGTTCTTC. Together with reference TRBV15 and TRBJ2-1, the CDR3 gives the full variable domain: DAMVIQNPRYQVTQFGKPVTLSCSQTLNHNVMYWYQQKSSQAPKLLFHYYDKDFNNEADTPDNFQSRRPNTSFCFLDIRSPGLGDTAMYLCATSGLERGPEQFFGPGTRLTVL.

The CDR3 is CASRPGTGFYGYTF. The CDR3 bases are TGTGCCAGCAGGCCCGGGACAGGGTTCTATGGCTACACCTTC. The chain employs TRBV6-5 and TRBJ1-2; 9 bases match TRBD1. The CDR3 has 14 residues. The junction had 6 bases not matched to a gene; V was cut back by 6 bases and J by 4 bases. CDR1 is MNHEY, CDR2 SVGAGI, per germline.

CDR3 loop: CASRLAPAGHYEQYF. CDR3 bases: TGTGCAAGTCGCTTAGCGCCGGCGGGGCACTACGAGCAGTACTTC. The chain couples TRBV12-2 to TRBJ2-7; whether TRBD2, the table's D call, matches the DNA was not checked. TRBV12-2 is noted as a pseudogene. This CDR3 contains 15 residues.

This clone has just one count. Written as DNA, the CDR3 is TGTGCCAGCGGAGAAGGACAGGGGGAGACCTACGAGCAGTACTTC. Protein product: CASGEGQGETYEQYF. The chain couples TRBV7-8 to TRBJ2-7, with TRBD1 matching over 10 bases. This CDR3 has 15 amino acids. CDR1 is SGHVS, CDR2 FQNEAQ, per germline. Trimming removed 8 bases from V and 2 bases from J; junction bases left unmatched: 9.

V and J are TRBV5-4 and TRBJ2-3; possibly TRBD2 for D (6 bases). CDR3 length: 15 amino acids. Trimming shortened V by 3 bases and J by 2 bases, and 13 bases separated the two germline ends. Per the germline V gene, CDR1 is SGHNT and CDR2 is YYREEE (reference sequence). CDR3 bases: TGTGCCAGCAGCTCCCCGGGGGACCCCACAGATACGCAGTATTTT. It encodes CASSSPGDPTDTQYF.

This chain uses TRBV5-1 with TRBJ2-5; D unclear. This CDR3 is built from 13 residues. Germline lookup yields CDR1 SGHRS and CDR2 YFSETQ. V gave up 1 base and J gave up 4 bases, with 8 bases separating them. The CDR3 loop is CASSLHSAETQYF. CDR3 in DNA: TGCGCCAGCAGCTTGCACTCCGCAGAGACCCAGTACTTC.

The chain recombines TRBV6-4 with TRBJ2-7, with D maybe TRBD1 (6 bases). The germline V gene has CDR1 MRHNA and CDR2 SNTAGT. Trimming took off 4 bases at V and 6 bases at J, with 13 bases between the two ends. The CDR3 has 13 residues. The CDR3 DNA follows: TGTGCCAGCAGTGCCGAAACAGGGACCGAGCAGTACTTC. Translation gives CASSAETGTEQYF.

V and J are TRBV2 and TRBJ1-4; D call uncertain. Germline CDR1 SNHLY, CDR2 FYNNEI. The V gene lost 5 bases and the J gene lost 6 bases, with 10 bases spanning the gap. The CDR3 extends over 13 amino acids. The CDR3 sequence is CASSNTRDEKLFF. CDR3 in DNA: TGTGCCAGCAGTAACACCCGGGATGAAAAACTGTTTTTT.

The chain is built from TRBV7-8 and TRBJ2-3; tentatively, D is TRBD2 (6 bases). Germline V gene sequence: CDR1 SGHVS, CDR2 FQNEAQ. Between the trimmed V and J ends, which lost 4 bases and 2 bases, there was a span of 16 bases. This CDR3 has 16 amino acids. The CDR3, as DNA: TGTGCCAGCAGCTATCGGGGGTCAACTAACACAGATACGCAGTATTTT. Translation gives CASSYRGSTNTDTQYF.

The chain is built from TRBV5-1 and TRBJ1-3; D ambiguous. Germline loops: CDR1 SGHRS, CDR2 YFSETQ. The CDR3 has 14 residues. V lost 0 bases, J lost 4 bases, and 8 bases lay in between. The CDR3, as DNA: TGCGCCAGCAGCTTGGGGGGAGCGGGAAACACCATATATTTT. Its translation: CASSLGGAGNTIYF.

This chain joins TRBV14 and TRBJ1-1; TRBD1 is a possible D gene (6 bases). The CDR3 covers 17 residues. Between the trimmed V and J ends, which lost 4 bases and 3 bases, there was a span of 21 bases. CDR1 and CDR2 from the germline V gene are SGHDN and FVKESK. The CDR3 DNA sequence: TGTGCCAGCAGCCGCCGAGGGGGATCCGTATTGTACACTGAAGCTTTCTTT. Amino acids: CASSRRGGSVLYTEAFF. Drawing the rest from reference TRBV14 and TRBJ1-1, the complete variable domain is EAGVTQFPSHSVIEKGQTVTLRCDPISGHDNLYWYRRVMGKEIKFLLHFVKESKQDESGMPNNRFLAERTGGTYSTLKVQPAELEDSGVYFCASSRRGGSVLYTEAFFGQGTRLTVV.

The genes are TRBV6-5 and TRBJ1-3; D call uncertain. CDR1 is MNHEY and CDR2 is SVGAGI in the germline V gene. Trimming took off 4 bases at V and 4 bases at J, with 8 bases between the two ends. The CDR3 spans 13 residues. The DNA of the CDR3 is TGTGCCAGCAGTTTGTATCTAGGAAACACCATATATTTT. Amino acids: CASSLYLGNTIYF.

In nucleotides, the CDR3 is TGCGCCAGCAGCTTGGCCAGGGCGGCTAATGAAAAACTGTTTTTT. Its translation: CASSLARAANEKLFF. The V gene is TRBV5-1, the J gene TRBJ1-4, with D possibly being TRBD1 (5 bases). The CDR3 has 15 amino acids. Trimming shortened V by 0 bases and J by 3 bases, and 9 bases separated the two germline ends. Germline V CDR1 and CDR2: SGHRS, YFSETQ.

The V and J genes are TRBV9 and TRBJ2-2; D is unclear. The CDR3 spans 15 residues. Per the germline V gene, CDR1 is SGDLS and CDR2 is YYNGEE. V was trimmed by 4 bases and J by 1 base, leaving 11 bases between them. The CDR3 nucleotides are TGTGCCAGCAGCCCCCGTTCTAGGAACACCGGGGAGCTGTTTTTT. Its protein product is CASSPRSRNTGELFF.

This chain links TRBV9 with TRBJ2-1; D is ambiguous. This CDR3 is built from 16 residues. CDR1 is SGDLS, CDR2 YYNGEE, per germline. Trimming removed 0 bases at V and 0 bases at J, with 10 bases between. CDR3 DNA: TGTGCCAGCAGCGTAGAAAGAACGAGCTCCTACAATGAGCAGTTCTTC. It encodes CASSVERTSSYNEQFF.

V gene TRBV14 combines with J gene TRBJ1-2; 8 bases match TRBD1. The CDR3 length is 14 residues. The V gene's germline CDR1 is SGHDN and CDR2 FVKESK. Trimming removed 4 bases from V and 5 bases from J; junction bases left unmatched: 6. The DNA of the CDR3 is TGTGCCAGCAGCCCACGACAGGGGAATTATGGCTACACCTTC. It specifies CASSPRQGNYGYTF. Using reference TRBV14 and TRBJ1-2 for the parts outside the CDR3, the full variable domain is EAGVTQFPSHSVIEKGQTVTLRCDPISGHDNLYWYRRVMGKEIKFLLHFVKESKQDESGMPNNRFLAERTGGTYSTLKVQPAELEDSGVYFCASSPRQGNYGYTFGSGTRLTVV.

The rearrangement links TRBV6-5 to TRBJ1-5; the D gene is possibly TRBD1 (6 bases). The CDR3 sequence is 13 residues long. V lost 8 bases and J lost 0, with 8 bases in between. Looked up from germline, CDR1 is MNHEY and CDR2 is SVGAGI. CDR3 sequence (DNA): TGTGCCAGCCACAGGGATAGCAATCAGCCCCAGCATTTT. Translating gives CASHRDSNQPQHF.

CDR3 DNA: TGTGCCAGCAGCCAAGTGTTAGGAGGGTCTAGCTACAATGAGCAGTTCTTC. This codes for CASSQVLGGSSYNEQFF. This sequence joins TRBV3-1 (or the pseudogene TRBV3-2) and TRBJ2-1; D may be TRBD2 (6 bases). The germline CDR1 and CDR2 sequences are LGHDT and YNNKEL (reference sequence). Trimming shortened V by 1 base and J by 3 bases, and 16 bases separated the two germline ends. The CDR3 runs to 17 residues.

The chain uses TRBV28 and TRBJ2-7; D possibly corresponds to TRBD1 (6 bases). The CDR3 covers 15 residues. V was trimmed by 1 base and J by 0 bases, leaving 10 bases between them. Looked up from germline, CDR1 is MDHEN and CDR2 is SYDVKM. CDR3 amino acids: CASSLSEDSSYEQYF. The DNA of the CDR3 is TGTGCCAGCAGTTTATCAGAGGACAGCTCCTACGAGCAGTACTTC.

The J gene is TRBJ2-3, the V gene TRBV4-3; 8 nucleotides align to TRBD1. The trim removed 3 bases at V and 5 bases at J, leaving 10 bases unmatched. The CDR3 contains 16 residues. Germline values: CDR1 LGHNA, CDR2 YSLEER. In nucleotides, the CDR3 is TGCGCCAGCAGCCACATCAGGGCAGGGGGCCGAGATACGCAGTATTTT. This translates into CASSHIRAGGRDTQYF.

The gene calls are TRBV30 and TRBJ2-2; 7 bases line up with TRBD1. The CDR3 contains 11 residues. Germline values: CDR1 GTSNPN, CDR2 SVGIG (reference sequence). As DNA, the CDR3 is TGTGCACATACAGGGGTCGGGGAGCTGTTTTTT. It is translated as CAHTGVGELFF.

Here the CDR3 reads CSVEPLTTAAPYEQYF. Here the CDR3 DNA reads TGCAGCGTTGAGCCCCTGACTACAGCGGCCCCCTACGAGCAGTACTTC. V gene TRBV29-1 combines with J gene TRBJ2-7; weak D call: TRBD2 (5 bases). The V gene's germline CDR1 is SQVTM and CDR2 ANQGSEA. The V gene lost 3 bases and the J gene lost 2 bases, with 20 bases spanning the gap. The CDR3 loop spans 16 amino acids.

This clone was seen just once. V gene TRBV6-6 combines with J gene TRBJ2-1; 15 bases align to TRBD2. CDR3 size: 15 residues. CDR1 and CDR2 (germline): MNHNY, SVGAGI (reference sequence). Unmatched junction bases numbered 7, after V lost 4 bases and J lost 12 bases. CDR3 in DNA: TGTGCCAGCAGTTCCGCAGTGGGACTAGCGGGGGGGCAGTTCTTC. Amino acids: CASSSAVGLAGGQFF.

The V call is TRBV28, the J call TRBJ1-2; tentatively, D is TRBD1 (5 bases). Germline CDR1 is MDHEN and CDR2 is SYDVKM. CDR3 size: 11 residues. V was cut by 8 bases and J by 7 bases, with 11 bases left in between. The CDR3 loop reads CASRGGTGYTF. CDR3 DNA: TGTGCCAGCCGGGGGGGGACTGGCTACACCTTC.